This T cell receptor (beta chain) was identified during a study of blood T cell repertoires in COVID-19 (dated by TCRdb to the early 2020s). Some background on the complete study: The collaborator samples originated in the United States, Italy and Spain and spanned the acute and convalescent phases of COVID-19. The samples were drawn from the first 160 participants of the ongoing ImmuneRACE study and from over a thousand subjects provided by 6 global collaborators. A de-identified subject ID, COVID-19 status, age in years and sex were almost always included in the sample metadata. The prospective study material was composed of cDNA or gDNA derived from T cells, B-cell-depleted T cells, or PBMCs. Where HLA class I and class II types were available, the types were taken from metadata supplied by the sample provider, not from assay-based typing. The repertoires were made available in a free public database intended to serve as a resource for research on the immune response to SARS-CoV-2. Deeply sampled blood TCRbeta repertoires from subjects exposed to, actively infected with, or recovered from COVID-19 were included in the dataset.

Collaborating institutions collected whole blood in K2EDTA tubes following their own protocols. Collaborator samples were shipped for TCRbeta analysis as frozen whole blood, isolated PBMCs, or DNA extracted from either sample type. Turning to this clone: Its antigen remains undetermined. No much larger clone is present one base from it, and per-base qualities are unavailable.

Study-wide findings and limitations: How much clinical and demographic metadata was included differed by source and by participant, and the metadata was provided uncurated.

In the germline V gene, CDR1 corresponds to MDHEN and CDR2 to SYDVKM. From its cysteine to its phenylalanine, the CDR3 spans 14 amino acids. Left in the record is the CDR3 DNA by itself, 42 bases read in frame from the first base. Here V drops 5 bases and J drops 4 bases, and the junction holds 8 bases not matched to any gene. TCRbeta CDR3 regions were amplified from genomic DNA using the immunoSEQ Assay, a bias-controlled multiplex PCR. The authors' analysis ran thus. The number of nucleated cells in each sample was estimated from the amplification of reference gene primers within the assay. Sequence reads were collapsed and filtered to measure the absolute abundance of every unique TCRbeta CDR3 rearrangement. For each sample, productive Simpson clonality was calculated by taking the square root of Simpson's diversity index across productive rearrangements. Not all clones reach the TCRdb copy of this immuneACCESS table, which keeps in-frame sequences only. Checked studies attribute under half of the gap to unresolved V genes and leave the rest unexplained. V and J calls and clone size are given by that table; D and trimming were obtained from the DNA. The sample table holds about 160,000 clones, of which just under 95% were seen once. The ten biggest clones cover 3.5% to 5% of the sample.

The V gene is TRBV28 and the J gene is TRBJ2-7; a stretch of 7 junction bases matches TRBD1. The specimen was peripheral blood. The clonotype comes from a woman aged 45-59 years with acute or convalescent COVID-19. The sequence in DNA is TGTGCCAGCAGTACACCGGGACAGCATTACGAGCAGTACTTC. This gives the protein CASSTPGQHYEQYF.